Listed here is a single T cell receptor (beta chain). Its antigen is currently not known. Base quality data are lacking; no much larger clone is found one base away. TCRbeta CDR3 regions were amplified from genomic DNA by means of the immunoSEQ Assay, a bias-controlled multiplex PCR. For the original study's pipeline: Within the assay, amplification of reference gene primers was used to estimate how many nucleated cells each sample contained. To quantify the absolute abundance of each unique TCRbeta CDR3 rearrangement, sequence reads were collapsed and filtered. For each sample, productive Simpson clonality was calculated by taking the square root of Simpson's diversity index across productive rearrangements. In TCRdb, the immuneACCESS table is reduced to in-frame sequences with V and J assigned. These tables do not hold every clone; where another copy was compared, an unresolved V gene accounts for under half, and the others remain unexplained. The DNA gave D and trimming, while V, J and clone size come from that table. The sample table contains around 35,000 clones; only one count was recorded for around 85% of them. The ten biggest clones cover 7% to 7.5% of the sample.

The sample comes from a study of blood T cell repertoires in COVID-19 (dated by TCRdb to the early 2020s). Broadly, across the study: Collaborator samples came from the United States, Italy and Spain and covered acute and convalescent phases of COVID-19. The repertoires were released in a freely available public database meant as a resource for research on the immune response to SARS-CoV-2. The prospective study material was composed of cDNA or gDNA derived from T cells, B-cell-depleted T cells, or PBMCs. The samples were drawn from two sources: the first 160 participants of the ongoing ImmuneRACE study, and 1,000 to 1,500 subjects contributed by 6 global collaborators. The dataset comprised deeply sampled blood TCRbeta repertoires from subjects exposed to, actively infected with, or recovered from COVID-19. Where available, HLA class I and class II types were obtained from metadata supplied by the sample provider rather than from assay-based typing. Nearly every sample came with metadata listing a de-identified subject ID, COVID-19 status, age in years and sex.

Whole blood was collected in K2EDTA tubes by collaborating institutions according to the institutions' own protocols. Collaborator samples were shipped for TCRbeta analysis as frozen whole blood, isolated PBMCs, or DNA extracted from either sample type. V drops 4 bases and J drops 0 bases, leaving 20 bases in between. The CDR3 covers 18 residues, taking in both the cysteine and the phenylalanine. Just CDR3 DNA is preserved here, 54 bases in frame from base 1. Sequences SGDLS (CDR1) and YYNGEE (CDR2) are obtained from the germline V gene. Study-wide conclusions, independent of this receptor: How much clinical and demographic metadata was included differed by source and by participant, and the metadata was provided uncurated.

Source material: peripheral blood. Rearrangement joined TRBV9 to TRBJ1-5; perhaps TRBD1 is the D gene, with 5 bases matching. This sequence originates from a human donor in a cohort sampled during active COVID-19. Here the CDR3 is given as CASSLTEGQVNSNQPQHF. In nucleotide form, the sequence is TGTGCCAGCAGCCTCACGGAGGGGCAGGTTAATAGCAATCAGCCCCAGCATTTT.